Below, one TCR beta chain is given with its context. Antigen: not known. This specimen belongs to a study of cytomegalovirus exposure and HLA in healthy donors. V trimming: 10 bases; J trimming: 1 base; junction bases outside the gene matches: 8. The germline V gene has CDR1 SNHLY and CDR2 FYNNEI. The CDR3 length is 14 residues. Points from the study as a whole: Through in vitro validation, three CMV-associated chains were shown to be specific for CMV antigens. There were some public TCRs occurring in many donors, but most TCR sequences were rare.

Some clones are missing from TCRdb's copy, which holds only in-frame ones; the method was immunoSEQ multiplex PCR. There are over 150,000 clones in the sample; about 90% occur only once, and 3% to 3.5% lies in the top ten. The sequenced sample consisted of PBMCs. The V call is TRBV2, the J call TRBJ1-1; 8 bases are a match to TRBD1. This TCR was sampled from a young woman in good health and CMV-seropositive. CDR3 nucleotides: TGTGCCATCGAGCCCGGGACAGGGAACACTGAAGCTTTCTTT. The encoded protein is CAIEPGTGNTEAFF.